The 31 T cell receptor beta chains below come from one sample, sequenced in a study of blood T cell repertoires in COVID-19. Libraries were prepared by immunoSEQ multiplex PCR; TCRdb keeps only in-frame clonotypes and omits some of them. The sample includes around 180,000 clones, 86% of them seen just once. The material sequenced was PBMCs or T cells enriched from blood (not recorded which). The source of these receptors is a woman aged 25 to 39 who had recovered from COVID-19.

The chain carries TRBV11-2 and TRBJ1-4; D call uncertain. Trimming removed 0 bases at V and 5 bases at J, with 7 bases between. This CDR3 is built from 14 residues. The germline V gene has CDR1 SGHAT and CDR2 FQNNGV. DNA for the CDR3: TGTGCCAGCAGCTTAGATCCCCCAAATGAAAAACTGTTTTTT. Amino acids: CASSLDPPNEKLFF.

The J gene is TRBJ1-6, the V gene TRBV19, with D tentatively TRBD1 (5 bases). Trimming stripped 3 bases from V and 10 bases from J, with 16 bases between. The germline gives CDR1 LNHDA, CDR2 SQIVND (reference sequence). The CDR3 is 15 residues long. This CDR3 reads CASSIQGGGMSPLHF. The DNA for the CDR3 is TGTGCCAGTAGTATCCAGGGTGGGGGGATGTCACCCCTCCACTTT.

The chain couples TRBV10-3 to TRBJ2-2; 9 positions match TRBD2. After removal of 4 bases from V and 6 bases from J, the junction contained 3 bases not matched to a gene. Germline values: CDR1 ENHRY, CDR2 SYGVKD. The CDR3 contains 14 residues. The CDR3 DNA sequence: TGTGCCATCAGTGTAGCGGGAGATGCCGGGGAGCTGTTTTTT. Translation: CAISVAGDAGELFF.

The chain employs TRBV5-1 and TRBJ2-7; 7 bases agree with TRBD1. CDR3 length: 15 amino acids. J gave up 0 bases and V 3 bases, and 6 bases lay outside the gene matches. The germline V gene encodes CDR1 SGHRS and CDR2 YFSETQ. Here the CDR3 reads CASSSLDRVSYEQYF. The CDR3 DNA follows: TGCGCCAGCAGCTCACTAGACAGGGTCTCCTACGAGCAGTACTTC.

This clone was recorded only once. The J gene is TRBJ2-7, the V gene TRBV9; the D is unclear. The CDR3 has 15 amino acids. Germline V gene lookup returns CDR1 SGDLS and CDR2 YYNGEE. V lost 0 bases, J lost 0 bases, and 10 bases lay in between. CDR3 protein: CASSVDPRFSYEQYF. The CDR3 nucleotides are TGTGCCAGCAGCGTAGATCCTAGATTCTCCTACGAGCAGTACTTC. Based on the CDR3 plus reference TRBV9 and TRBJ2-7, the full variable domain is DSGVTQTPKHLITATGQRVTLRCSPRSGDLSVYWYQQSLDQGLQFLIQYYNGEERAKGNILERFSAQQFPDLHSELNLSSLELGDSALYFCASSVDPRFSYEQYFGPGTRLTVT.

The chain couples TRBV6-5 to TRBJ1-1; 7 positions agree with TRBD1. The germline V gene has CDR1 MNHEY and CDR2 SVGAGI. J was trimmed by 4 bases and V by 2 bases; bases with no gene match: 7. There are 15 residues in the CDR3. CDR3 protein: CASSYPRGLGTEAFF. The CDR3 bases are TGTGCCAGCAGTTACCCAAGGGGGCTGGGCACTGAAGCTTTCTTT.

The sample holds a few counts of this clone. The rearrangement links TRBV11-2 to TRBJ1-5, with D possibly matching TRBD1 (6 bases). V lost 4 bases, J lost 10 bases, and 11 bases lay in between. The CDR3 runs 12 residues. The V gene's germline CDR1 is SGHAT and CDR2 FQNNGV. CDR3 protein: CASSSSGTPQHF. In nucleotides, the CDR3 is TGTGCCAGCAGCTCATCCGGGACACCCCAGCATTTT.

This chain uses TRBV2 with TRBJ1-5, with D possibly matching TRBD1 (5 bases). CDR3 length equals 14 residues. The V and J ends lost 6 bases and 3 bases respectively, with 12 bases between them. Looked up from germline, CDR1 is SNHLY and CDR2 is FYNNEI. CDR3 in DNA: TGTGCCAGCAGCCTTGGACAATCCAATCAGCCCCAGCATTTT. This translates into CASSLGQSNQPQHF.

The chain links TRBV2 to TRBJ1-1, with 8 nucleotides matching TRBD1. With 5 bases clipped from V and 5 bases from J, the junction kept 7 bases outside the gene matches. Germline loops: CDR1 SNHLY, CDR2 FYNNEI. The CDR3 consists of 14 residues. CDR3 coding DNA: TGTGCCAGCAGTATCGGACAGGGAGGGACTGAAGCTTTCTTT. Translated: CASSIGQGGTEAFF.

This clone was seen more than once but under ten times. The rearrangement uses TRBV28 and TRBJ2-7; 10 positions match TRBD2. This CDR3 spans 14 amino acids. The V gene's germline CDR1 is MDHEN and CDR2 SYDVKM. V dropped 7 bases and J dropped 3; count of bases not matched to a gene: 6. The CDR3 here is CASTSGSSLYEQYF. Here the CDR3 DNA reads TGTGCCAGCACTAGCGGGAGTTCCCTCTACGAGCAGTACTTC.

The chain employs TRBV5-1 and TRBJ2-4; TRBD1 matches at 12 bases. With 1 base clipped from V and 7 bases from J, the junction kept 12 bases outside the gene matches. The CDR3 totals 18 residues. Looked up from germline, CDR1 is SGHRS and CDR2 is YFSETQ. For the CDR3, the DNA is TGCGCCAGCAGCTTGCGTGGGACAGGGGGCAGAGGAAGTAACATTCAGTACTTC. It codes for CASSLRGTGGRGSNIQYF.

This clone was observed once. The rearrangement uses TRBV19 and TRBJ2-2; TRBD1 might be the D (8 bases). Germline-derived CDR1 and CDR2 are LNHDA and SQIVND (reference sequence). V was shortened by 4 bases and J by 5 bases, with 20 bases between the two germline ends. The CDR3 contains 17 residues. DNA of the CDR3: TGTGCCAGTAGTAACCTTGGCCACAGGGGGGGAACCGGGGAGCTGTTTTTT. Protein: CASSNLGHRGGTGELFF.

The chain recombines TRBV11-2 with TRBJ1-1; the D is unclear. The CDR3 runs to 15 residues. Trimming removed 4 bases from V and 3 bases from J, with 15 bases in between. Germline values: CDR1 SGHAT, CDR2 FQNNGV. Here the CDR3 reads CASSSLRGGDTEAFF. The DNA for the CDR3 is TGTGCCAGCAGCTCTCTCCGGGGTGGGGACACTGAAGCTTTCTTT.

V and J are TRBV30 and TRBJ1-1; D unresolved. V lost 0 bases and J lost 8, with 7 bases in between. Germline CDR1 and CDR2: GTSNPN and SVGIG (reference sequence). The CDR3 is made up of 11 amino acids. CDR3 DNA: TGTGCCTGGAGTGTTCAGATAGAAGCTTTCTTT. Translated, it gives CAWSVQIEAFF.

This clone was recorded a few times. The chain employs TRBV12-3 or TRBV12-4 and TRBJ1-6, with D possibly being TRBD1 (6 bases). Trimming left V 2 bases short and J 11 bases short, with 10 bases between. The CDR3 sequence is 13 residues long. The CDR3 coding sequence is TGTGCCAGCAGTTTAAAAGGGACAACACCCCTCCACTTT. Its translation: CASSLKGTTPLHF.

The gene calls are TRBV19 and TRBJ1-1; no clear D gene. The length of the CDR3 is 14 residues. Trimming removed 5 bases at V and 4 bases at J, with 14 bases between. Germline CDR1 and CDR2: LNHDA and SQIVND (reference sequence). In DNA, the CDR3 is TGTGCCAGTAGTTTTAGAAGGGAGAGCACTGAAGCTTTCTTT. This codes for CASSFRRESTEAFF.

The rearrangement joins TRBV27 to TRBJ2-2; TRBD2 is a possible D gene (6 bases). The germline CDR1 and CDR2 sequences are MNHEY and SMNVEV (reference sequence). Trimming cost V 3 bases and J 7 bases, with 12 bases left between them. The CDR3 is made up of 14 amino acids. CDR3 in amino acids: CASSFEGRDGELFF. In nucleotides, the CDR3 is TGTGCCAGCAGTTTCGAGGGGCGGGACGGGGAGCTGTTTTTT.

The chain couples TRBV5-6 to TRBJ1-5; TRBD1 is a possible D gene (6 bases). From germline, CDR1 is SGHDT and CDR2 YYEEEE. The CDR3 runs 14 residues. V lost 4 bases and J lost 7, with 15 bases in between. The CDR3 DNA reads as TGTGCCAGCAGCCAAACAGGGTCTTGGCAGCCCCAGCATTTT. Its protein is CASSQTGSWQPQHF.

The gene calls are TRBV7-9 and TRBJ1-2, with TRBD1 matching 8 bases. The germline V gene has CDR1 SEHNR and CDR2 FQNEAQ (reference sequence). The CDR3 sequence is 16 residues long. J was trimmed by 4 bases and V by 0 bases; bases with no gene match: 7. The CDR3 DNA reads as TGTGCCAGCAGCTTAGCTACCGGACAGGGATCCTATGGCTACACCTTC. This encodes CASSLATGQGSYGYTF. Drawing the rest from reference TRBV7-9 and TRBJ1-2, the complete variable domain is DTGVSQNPRHKITKRGQNVTFRCDPISEHNRLYWYRQTLGQGPEFLTYFQNEAQLEKSRLLSDRFSAERPKGSFSTLEIQRTEQGDSAMYLCASSLATGQGSYGYTFGSGTRLTVV.

The chain couples TRBV24-1 to TRBJ2-5, with 11 bases matching TRBD1. Germline CDR1 and CDR2: KGHDR and SFDVKD. Unmatched junction bases numbered 9, after V lost 8 bases and J lost 5 bases. The CDR3 sequence is 15 residues long. The CDR3 protein is CATTRGQGALETQYF. In nucleotides, the CDR3 is TGTGCCACCACCAGAGGACAGGGGGCTTTGGAGACCCAGTACTTC.

The chain recombines TRBV27 with TRBJ1-2; D possibly corresponds to TRBD1 (5 bases). Germline CDR1 is MNHEY and CDR2 is SMNVEV (reference sequence). V was pared by 0 bases and J by 3 bases, with 17 bases between. This CDR3 comprises 17 residues. The CDR3 region has the DNA TGTGCCAGCAGTTTATCGGGCGGGGGTGCCGGGTACTATGGCTACACCTTC. It is translated as CASSLSGGGAGYYGYTF.

V gene TRBV4-1 combines with J gene TRBJ1-4, with D perhaps TRBD1 (5 bases). This CDR3 spans 11 amino acids. Germline CDR1 MGHRA, CDR2 YSYEKL. The V end was cut by 3 bases, the J end by 11 bases, with 7 bases between. The chain's CDR3 is CASSQTDKLFF. The CDR3 DNA sequence: TGCGCCAGCAGCCAGACAGATAAACTGTTTTTT.

This chain joins TRBV2 and TRBJ2-5, with no clear D. CDR3 length: 11 amino acids. CDR1 SNHLY and CDR2 FYNNEI come from the germline V gene. The ends were cut back, 6 bases at V and 2 bases at J, with 4 bases in the middle. The CDR3, as DNA: TGTGCCAGCAGATTACAAGAGACCCAGTACTTC. Translated: CASRLQETQYF.

The chain has TRBV11-3 and TRBJ2-7, with D perhaps TRBD1 (5 bases). Looked up from germline, CDR1 is SGHNT and CDR2 is YENEEA. V dropped 5 bases and J dropped 3 bases, with 14 bases sitting between them. This CDR3 is 14 amino acids long. CDR3 sequence: CASSPRTQLYEQYF. DNA for the CDR3: TGTGCCAGCAGCCCACGGACACAACTCTACGAGCAGTACTTC.

The chain is built from TRBV28 and TRBJ2-5; TRBD1 might be the D (6 bases). Germline values: CDR1 MDHEN, CDR2 SYDVKM. There are 14 residues in the CDR3. V was clipped by 4 bases and J by 3 bases, with 12 bases between them. The CDR3 coding sequence is TGTGCCAGCAGTTACAGGGTGGGCAAAGAGACCCAGTACTTC. Residues: CASSYRVGKETQYF.

The chain recombines TRBV3-1 (or the pseudogene TRBV3-2) with TRBJ2-5, with 8 nucleotides matching TRBD2. The trim removed 3 bases at V and 5 bases at J, leaving 8 bases unmatched. In germline, CDR1 is LGHDT, CDR2 YNNKEL (reference sequence). CDR3 size: 15 residues. Here the CDR3 DNA reads TGTGCCAGCAGCCAGGTAGGCGGGAGGAGGGAGACCCAGTACTTC. Translated, it gives CASSQVGGRRETQYF.

The chain couples TRBV24-1 to TRBJ2-5; 8 positions match TRBD1. The germline CDR1 and CDR2 sequences are KGHDR and SFDVKD. J gave up 4 bases and V 3 bases, and 9 bases lay outside the gene matches. The CDR3 length is 16 residues. This chain's CDR3 is CATSDADREYGETQYF. CDR3 sequence (DNA): TGTGCCACCAGTGATGCGGACAGGGAATACGGAGAGACCCAGTACTTC.

V and J are TRBV28 and TRBJ1-5; tentative D call: TRBD1 (6 bases). Per germline, CDR1 MDHEN and CDR2 SYDVKM. The V and J ends lost 7 bases and 1 base respectively, with 20 bases between them. There are 17 residues in the CDR3. The CDR3 sequence is CASNLRGGLGSNQPQHF. As DNA, the CDR3 is TGTGCCAGCAATCTACGCGGGGGGCTAGGGAGCAATCAGCCCCAGCATTTT.

The chain has TRBV28 and TRBJ1-1; D remains ambiguous. This CDR3 has 13 amino acids. V gave up 1 base and J gave up 3 bases, with 6 bases separating them. The germline gives CDR1 MDHEN, CDR2 SYDVKM. The CDR3, as DNA: TGTGCCAGCAGTTTATCAGTTTACACTGAAGCTTTCTTT. This sequence encodes CASSLSVYTEAFF. The full variable domain, with the rest looked up from reference TRBV28 and TRBJ1-1, is DVKVTQSSRYLVKRTGEKVFLECVQDMDHENMFWYRQDPGLGLRLIYFSYDVKMKEKGDIPEGYSVSREKKERFSLILESASTNQTSMYLCASSLSVYTEAFFGQGTRLTVV.

The chain couples TRBV2 to TRBJ2-5, with D hard to call. This CDR3 spans 16 amino acids. Trimming pared 2 bases from V and 4 bases from J, leaving 17 bases between. Germline V lookup: CDR1 SNHLY, CDR2 FYNNEI. The CDR3 here is CASSEPPTGSGETQYF. CDR3 nucleotides: TGTGCCAGCAGTGAACCCCCTACGGGTTCGGGAGAGACCCAGTACTTC. The whole variable domain, remainder taken from reference TRBV2 and TRBJ2-5, is EPEVTQTPSHQVTQMGQEVILRCVPISNHLYFYWYRQILGQKVEFLVSFYNNEISEKSEIFDDQFSVERPDGSNFTLKIRSTKLEDSAMYFCASSEPPTGSGETQYFGPGTRLLVL.

This clone was seen only once. The V and J genes are TRBV21-1 and TRBJ2-5; TRBD1 was called by the table and not checked on the DNA. TRBV21-1 is an annotated pseudogene. CDR3 size: 14 residues. The CDR3 coding sequence is TGTGCCAGCAGCAAAGTCCCAGGCCAAGAGACCCAGTACTTC. This sequence encodes CASSKVPGQETQYF.